These 32 T cell receptor beta chains were all obtained from the same sample, sequenced in a study of control samples from healthy donors and cancer patients. Produced via immunoSEQ multiplex PCR; TCRdb's table is partial and in-frame only. The table has some 100,000 clones, around nine tenths seen once; the top ten hold 7.8%. Sequencing used blood. The receptors shown here come from a young man in good health.

This rearrangement joins TRBV3-1 (or the pseudogene TRBV3-2) to TRBJ2-2, with D unclear. Germline V gene data show CDR1 as LGHDT and CDR2 as YNNKEL (reference sequence). The CDR3 is 16 residues long. Trimming cost V 2 bases and J 0 bases, with 10 bases left between them. The CDR3 DNA follows: TGTGCCAGCAGCCAACGGTCTGGCGCGAACACCGGGGAGCTGTTTTTT. Protein product: CASSQRSGANTGELFF.

The rearrangement joins TRBV7-2 to TRBJ1-4; 8 nucleotides align to TRBD1. The trim removed 4 bases at V and 8 bases at J, leaving 15 bases unmatched. The CDR3 is 17 residues long. Looked up from germline, CDR1 is SGHTA and CDR2 is FQGNSA. The chain's CDR3 is CASSSPGQEVTGEKLFF. The CDR3, as DNA: TGTGCCAGCAGCTCACCGGGACAGGAGGTTACAGGGGAAAAACTGTTTTTT.

This chain connects TRBV7-2 to TRBJ2-2; D call uncertain. V was clipped by 0 bases and J by 1 base, with 6 bases between them. Looked up from germline, CDR1 is SGHTA and CDR2 is FQGNSA. The CDR3 has 15 amino acids. The CDR3 bases are TGTGCCAGCAGCTTAGCCGCTTTGAACACCGGGGAGCTGTTTTTT. The encoded protein is CASSLAALNTGELFF.

This chain links TRBV7-3 with TRBJ1-1; possible D gene TRBD1, 6 bases. Looked up from germline, CDR1 is SGHTA and CDR2 is FQGTGA. V was pared by 5 bases and J by 1 base, with 14 bases between. There are 15 residues in the CDR3. The CDR3, as DNA: TGTGCCAGCAGCCCCTTAGGGGGGAGGAACACTGAAGCTTTCTTT. Translated, it gives CASSPLGGRNTEAFF.

DNA of the CDR3: TGCGCCAGCAGCCAAGGACAGGCCTTCTGGAACACCATATATTTT. This gives the protein CASSQGQAFWNTIYF. V gene TRBV4-1 combines with J gene TRBJ1-3; D possibly corresponds to TRBD1 (6 bases). The germline V and J ends were trimmed by 1 base and 7 bases, with 14 bases remaining between them. The CDR3 sequence is 15 residues long. Germline V gene sequence: CDR1 MGHRA, CDR2 YSYEKL.

V and J are TRBV3-1 (or the pseudogene TRBV3-2) and TRBJ2-3, with a weak D call TRBD2 (6 bases). V lost 4 bases to trimming and J lost 1 base, with 12 bases between them. The germline gives CDR1 LGHDT, CDR2 YNNKEL (reference sequence). The CDR3 spans 15 residues. In DNA, the CDR3 is TGTGCCAGCAGCCTGTTCTCTAGCGGCACAGATACGCAGTATTTT. This gives the protein CASSLFSSGTDTQYF.

This sequence joins TRBV9 and TRBJ2-3; TRBD2 matches 7 bases. The germline V gene has CDR1 SGDLS and CDR2 YYNGEE. The CDR3 totals 16 residues. The ends lost 4 bases at V and 2 bases at J; junction bases unmatched: 10. The CDR3 sequence is CASSPSVSGYTDTQYF. For the CDR3, the DNA is TGTGCCAGCAGCCCCAGCGTTAGCGGGTACACAGATACGCAGTATTTT.

The chain recombines TRBV2 with TRBJ1-4; the D gene is possibly TRBD1 (6 bases). V shed 11 bases and J shed 6 bases, with 22 bases lying between them. The CDR3 contains 15 residues. Germline loops: CDR1 SNHLY, CDR2 FYNNEI. The CDR3 protein is CAWKRGAALDEKLFF. The CDR3 DNA reads as TGTGCCTGGAAGAGGGGGGCGGCTCTCGATGAAAAACTGTTTTTT.

The chain links TRBV19 to TRBJ2-3; D is unclear. The germline V and J ends were trimmed by 5 bases and 5 bases, with 11 bases remaining between them. Germline-derived CDR1 and CDR2 are LNHDA and SQIVND (reference sequence). The CDR3 covers 13 residues. The DNA for the CDR3 is TGTGCCAGTAGTTTCCGCCCAGGAGATACGCAGTATTTT. Its translation is CASSFRPGDTQYF.

J is TRBJ2-3 and V is TRBV5-4; 9 bases align to TRBD2. The CDR3 sequence is 16 residues long. J lost 0 bases, V lost 9 bases, and 11 bases had no gene match. Germline CDR1 SGHNT, CDR2 YYREEE (reference sequence). CDR3: CATARGGAGSTDTQYF. CDR3 nucleotides: TGTGCCACAGCCCGCGGGGGGGCGGGTAGCACAGATACGCAGTATTTT. Supplemented by reference TRBV5-4 and TRBJ2-3, the full variable domain reads ETGVTQSPTHLIKTRGQQVTLRCSSQSGHNTVSWYQQALGQGPQFIFQYYREEENGRGNFPPRFSGLQFPNYSSELNVNALELDDSALYLCATARGGAGSTDTQYFGPGTRLTVL.

The chain uses TRBV28 and TRBJ1-5, with D hard to call. Trimming pared 3 bases from V and 7 bases from J, leaving 10 bases between. Per germline, CDR1 MDHEN and CDR2 SYDVKM. CDR3 length: 13 amino acids. The DNA for the CDR3 is TGTGCCAGCAGTTTGGGCGGGATCCAGCCCCAGCATTTT. The encoded protein is CASSLGGIQPQHF.

This sequence joins TRBV9 and TRBJ2-2; 13 bases agree with TRBD2. Germline V gene data show CDR1 as SGDLS and CDR2 as YYNGEE. With 5 bases clipped from V and 7 bases from J, the junction kept 5 bases outside the gene matches. This CDR3 spans 15 amino acids. In nucleotides, the CDR3 is TGTGCCAGCAGTACTAGCGGGAGGGCTGGCGGGGAGCTGTTTTTT. Its protein product is CASSTSGRAGGELFF.

The J gene is TRBJ2-7, the V gene TRBV4-3, with a possible D match to TRBD1 (7 bases). Trimming stripped 0 bases from V and 0 bases from J, with 9 bases between. This CDR3 is built from 15 residues. Germline V CDR1 and CDR2: LGHNA, YSLEER. For the CDR3, the DNA is TGCGCCAGCAGCCAAGAGGAGGGGGCCTCCTACGAGCAGTACTTC. Translating gives CASSQEEGASYEQYF.

The rearrangement links TRBV15 to TRBJ2-7, with 8 bases aligning to TRBD1. V shed 3 bases and J 5 bases; nucleotides not matched to a gene: 9. Germline CDR1 LNHNV, CDR2 YYDKDF (reference sequence). CDR3 length equals 15 residues. CDR3 amino acids: CATSRVDRAGDEQYF. CDR3 coding DNA: TGTGCCACCAGCAGGGTGGACAGGGCGGGCGACGAGCAGTACTTC.

The V call is TRBV28, the J call TRBJ1-5; weak D call: TRBD1 (5 bases). Trimming pared 5 bases from V and 7 bases from J, leaving 15 bases between. CDR3 length: 14 amino acids. Germline values: CDR1 MDHEN, CDR2 SYDVKM. The DNA for the CDR3 is TGTGCCAGCAGTGAAAGCCAGGGTGACCAGCCCCAGCATTTT. Translated, it gives CASSESQGDQPQHF.

The chain is built from TRBV4-3 and TRBJ2-3; D might be TRBD1 (5 bases). Trimming left V 1 base short and J 6 bases short, with 14 bases between. CDR1 and CDR2 (germline): LGHNA, YSLEER. CDR3 length: 15 residues. The chain's CDR3 is CASSQGQGYSDTQYF. CDR3 sequence (DNA): TGCGCCAGCAGCCAAGGGCAGGGTTACTCGGATACGCAGTATTTT.

The chain links TRBV30 to TRBJ2-7; the D is unclear. Germline CDR1 GTSNPN, CDR2 SVGIG (reference sequence). CDR3 length: 14 amino acids. Trimming stripped 0 bases from V and 0 bases from J, with 9 bases between. In DNA, the CDR3 is TGTGCCTGGAGTGTCGGGCGGAGCTCCTACGAGCAGTACTTC. Translation: CAWSVGRSSYEQYF.

This clone was found once. This chain uses TRBV6-2 or TRBV6-3 with TRBJ2-1; a weak D match, TRBD1 (5 bases). Germline values: CDR1 MNHEY, CDR2 SVGEGT. The CDR3 runs to 16 residues. V lost 0 bases and J 4 bases, leaving 13 bases between the germline ends. The CDR3 nucleotides read TGTGCCAGCAGTTACTCGGGGCCCTCGGCATACAATGAGCAGTTCTTC. Translation: CASSYSGPSAYNEQFF.

The V and J genes are TRBV29-1 and TRBJ1-2, with a weak D call TRBD1 (6 bases). The CDR3 totals 13 residues. V lost 6 bases, J lost 2 bases, and 13 bases lay in between. Germline CDR1 reads SQVTM; CDR2 reads ANQGSEA. CDR3 residues: CSVQGGSNYGYTF. DNA of the CDR3: TGCAGCGTACAGGGCGGATCCAACTATGGCTACACCTTC.

The rearrangement uses TRBV19 and TRBJ1-6; the D gene is possibly TRBD1 (5 bases). Germline CDR1 LNHDA, CDR2 SQIVND (reference sequence). This CDR3 comprises 15 residues. The V gene lost 7 bases and the J gene lost 4 bases, with 14 bases spanning the gap. CDR3 sequence reads: CASTRGWLYNSPLHF. The CDR3 region has the DNA TGTGCCAGTACTAGGGGATGGTTGTATAATTCACCCCTCCACTTT. The full variable domain, its missing parts supplied by reference TRBV19 and TRBJ1-6, is DGGITQSPKYLFRKEGQNVTLSCEQNLNHDAMYWYRQDPGQGLRLIYYSQIVNDFQKGDIAEGYSVSREKKESFPLTVTSAQKNPTAFYLCASTRGWLYNSPLHFGNGTRLTVT.

CDR3 sequence: CASSSTSGSDEQYF. In DNA form, the CDR3 reads TGTGCCAGCAGCTCGACTAGCGGGAGTGACGAGCAGTACTTC. The gene calls are TRBV11-2 and TRBJ2-7; 12 positions match TRBD2. Germline assignment: CDR1 SGHAT and CDR2 FQNNGV. The CDR3 spans 14 residues. V lost 4 bases to trimming and J lost 5 bases; unmatched junction nucleotides: 3. Combining the CDR3 with reference TRBV11-2 and TRBJ2-7 gives the whole variable domain EAGVAQSPRYKIIEKRQSVAFWCNPISGHATLYWYQQILGQGPKLLIQFQNNGVVDDSQLPKDRFSAERLKGVDSTLKIQPAKLEDSAVYLCASSSTSGSDEQYFGPGTRLTVT.

The genes are TRBV9 and TRBJ2-5; 8 bases line up with TRBD1. From germline, CDR1 is SGDLS and CDR2 YYNGEE. The CDR3 loop spans 15 amino acids. J gave up 5 bases and V 3 bases, and 9 bases lay outside the gene matches. CDR3 bases: TGTGCCAGCAGCGGTAGCAGGGGGCAGACGGAGACCCAGTACTTC. This translates into CASSGSRGQTETQYF.

This rearrangement joins TRBV3-1 (or the pseudogene TRBV3-2) to TRBJ1-1; 10 bases are shared with TRBD1. V shed 4 bases and J 4 bases; nucleotides not matched to a gene: 6. From germline, CDR1 is LGHDT and CDR2 YNNKEL (reference sequence). The CDR3 has 15 residues. This chain's CDR3 is CASSRSGQGITEAFF. The CDR3 DNA sequence: TGTGCCAGCAGCCGTTCGGGACAGGGGATCACTGAAGCTTTCTTT.

In nucleotides, the CDR3 is TGTGCCAGCAGCTTAAGGGGACAACGAGGGACTGAAGCTTTCTTT. Translation: CASSLRGQRGTEAFF. This chain joins TRBV11-2 and TRBJ1-1; TRBD1 is a possible D gene (6 bases). The CDR3 extends over 15 amino acids. Looked up from germline, CDR1 is SGHAT and CDR2 is FQNNGV. Trimming took off 2 bases at V and 5 bases at J, with 15 bases between the two ends.

The chain carries TRBV6-5 and TRBJ1-2; no definite D call. Germline CDR1 and CDR2: MNHEY and SVGAGI. The V gene lost 2 bases and the J gene lost 4 bases, with 11 bases spanning the gap. CDR3 length: 14 residues. The CDR3 region has the DNA TGTGCCAGCAGTTACGCGCAGACTCCCTATGGCTACACCTTC. This gives the protein CASSYAQTPYGYTF.

V usage is TRBV5-3 and J usage is TRBJ2-7; D perhaps matches TRBD1 (6 bases). TRBV5-3 is classed as an ORF, of uncertain function. This CDR3 comprises 15 residues. V lost 5 bases to trimming and J lost 3 bases, with 18 bases between them. In DNA form, the CDR3 reads TGTGCCAGAAGTCACGGGTTGGACAGTGACTACGAGCAGTACGTC. This codes for CARSHGLDSDYEQYV.

The chain combines TRBV6-5 with TRBJ1-3, with D unclear. V lost 10 bases and J lost 4, with 17 bases in between. CDR1 and CDR2 (germline): MNHEY, SVGAGI. This CDR3 has 14 residues. The DNA for the CDR3 is TGTGCCACCTCCCCGCGGGGTATGGGAAACACCATATATTTT. Its protein is CATSPRGMGNTIYF.

This clone has only a few counts. The gene calls are TRBV7-2 and TRBJ2-7; D uncertain. The ends were cut back, 0 bases at V and 3 bases at J, with 6 bases in the middle. Germline CDR1 reads SGHTA; CDR2 reads FQGNSA. The CDR3 runs 13 residues. Here the CDR3 DNA reads TGTGCCAGCAGCTTAGCGTGGAGCTACGAGCAGTACTTC. This translates into CASSLAWSYEQYF. Combining the CDR3 with reference TRBV7-2 and TRBJ2-7 gives the whole variable domain GAGVSQSPSNKVTEKGKDVELRCDPISGHTALYWYRQSLGQGLEFLIYFQGNSAPDKSGLPSDRFSAERTGGSVSTLTIQRTQQEDSAVYLCASSLAWSYEQYFGPGTRLTVT.

The gene calls are TRBV5-4 and TRBJ1-4, with 7 nucleotides matching TRBD1. Unmatched junction bases numbered 6, after V lost 4 bases and J lost 3 bases. The germline V gene encodes CDR1 SGHNT and CDR2 YYREEE (reference sequence). CDR3 size: 15 residues. CDR3 coding DNA: TGTGCCAGCAGCCCTGCAGGGGGGCCTAATGAAAAACTGTTTTTT. Translation gives CASSPAGGPNEKLFF.

This clone was seen more than once but under ten times. This chain joins TRBV14 and TRBJ1-2; tentatively, D is TRBD1 (5 bases). The germline CDR1 and CDR2 sequences are SGHDN and FVKESK. Trimming took off 5 bases at V and 4 bases at J, with 11 bases between the two ends. There are 13 residues in the CDR3. The CDR3 reads CASSAGDRYGYTF. The CDR3 nucleotides are TGTGCCAGCAGCGCCGGGGACCGCTATGGCTACACCTTC.

The V gene is TRBV19, the J gene TRBJ1-5; no clear D. Trimming removed 3 bases from V and 0 bases from J, with 9 bases in between. Germline V lookup: CDR1 LNHDA, CDR2 SQIVND (reference sequence). The CDR3 contains 15 residues. In nucleotides, the CDR3 is TGTGCCAGTAGTATCGGAGGCGATAGCAATCAGCCCCAGCATTTT. Its protein product is CASSIGGDSNQPQHF.

The chain employs TRBV21-1 and TRBJ1-3; the table's TRBD1 call for D was not verified on the DNA. TRBV21-1 is a pseudogene locus. The length of the CDR3 is 16 residues. CDR3 amino acids: CASSITDRGLGNTIYF. The CDR3 DNA reads as TGTGCCAGCAGCATTACGGACAGGGGGCTTGGAAACACCATATATTTT.